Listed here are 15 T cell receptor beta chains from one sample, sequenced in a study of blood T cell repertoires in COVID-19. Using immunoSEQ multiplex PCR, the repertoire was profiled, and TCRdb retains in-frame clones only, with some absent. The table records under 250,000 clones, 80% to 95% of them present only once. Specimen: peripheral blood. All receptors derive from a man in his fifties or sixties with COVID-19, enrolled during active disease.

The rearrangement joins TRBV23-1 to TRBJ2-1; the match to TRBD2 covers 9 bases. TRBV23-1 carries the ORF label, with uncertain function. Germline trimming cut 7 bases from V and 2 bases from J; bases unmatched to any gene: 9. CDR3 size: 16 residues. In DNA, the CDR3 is TGCGCCAGCAAAAGTCCCCTAGCGGGACCCTACAATGAGCAGTTCTTC. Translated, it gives CASKSPLAGPYNEQFF.

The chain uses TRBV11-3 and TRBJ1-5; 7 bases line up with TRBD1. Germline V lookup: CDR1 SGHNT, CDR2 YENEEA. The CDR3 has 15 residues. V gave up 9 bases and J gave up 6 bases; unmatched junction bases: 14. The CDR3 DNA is TGTGCCAGTTACCCGACAGGGTTAGAGGGTCAGCCCCAGCATTTT. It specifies CASYPTGLEGQPQHF.

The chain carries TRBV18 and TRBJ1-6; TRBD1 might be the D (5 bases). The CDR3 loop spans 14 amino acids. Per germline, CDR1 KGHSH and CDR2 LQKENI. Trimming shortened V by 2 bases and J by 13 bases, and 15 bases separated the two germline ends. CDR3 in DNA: TGTGCCAGCTCACCAACCCCGGGGGATAGGCCCCTCCACTTT. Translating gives CASSPTPGDRPLHF.

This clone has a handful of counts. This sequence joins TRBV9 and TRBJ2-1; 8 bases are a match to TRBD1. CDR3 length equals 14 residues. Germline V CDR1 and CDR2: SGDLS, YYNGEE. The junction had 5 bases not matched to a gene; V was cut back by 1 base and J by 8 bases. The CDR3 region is CASSVQGATHEQFF. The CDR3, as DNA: TGTGCCAGCAGCGTACAGGGGGCGACCCATGAGCAGTTCTTC.

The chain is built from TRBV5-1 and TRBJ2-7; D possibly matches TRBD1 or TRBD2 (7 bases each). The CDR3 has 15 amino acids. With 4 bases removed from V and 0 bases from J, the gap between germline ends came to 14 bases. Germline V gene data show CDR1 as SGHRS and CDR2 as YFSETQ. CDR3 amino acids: CASSLGGTDSYEQYF. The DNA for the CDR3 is TGCGCCAGCAGCCTGGGAGGGACAGACTCCTACGAGCAGTACTTC.

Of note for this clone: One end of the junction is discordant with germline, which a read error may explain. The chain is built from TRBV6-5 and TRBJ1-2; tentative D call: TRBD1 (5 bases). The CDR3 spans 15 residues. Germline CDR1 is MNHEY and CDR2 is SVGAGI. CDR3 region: CASRGQVGSNYGYTF. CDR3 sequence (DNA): TGTGCCAGCCGCGGACAAGTGGGTAGTAACTACGGCTACACCTTC.

CDR3 coding DNA: TGTGCCAGCAGCCAAAATTCCTCACCCCTCCACTTT. It translates to CASSQNSSPLHF. J is TRBJ1-6 and V is TRBV7-2; D remains ambiguous. Germline V CDR1 and CDR2: SGHTA, FQGNSA. V was pared by 5 bases and J by 10 bases, with 9 bases between. The CDR3 consists of 12 residues. Full variable domain (missing parts from reference TRBV7-2 and TRBJ1-6): GAGVSQSPSNKVTEKGKDVELRCDPISGHTALYWYRQSLGQGLEFLIYFQGNSAPDKSGLPSDRFSAERTGGSVSTLTIQRTQQEDSAVYLCASSQNSSPLHFGNGTRLTVT.

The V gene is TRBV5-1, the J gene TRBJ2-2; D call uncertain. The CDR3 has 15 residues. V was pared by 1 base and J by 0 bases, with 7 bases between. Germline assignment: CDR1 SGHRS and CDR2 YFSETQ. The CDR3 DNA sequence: TGCGCCAGCAGCTTGATAGCTACGAACACCGGGGAGCTGTTTTTT. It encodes CASSLIATNTGELFF.

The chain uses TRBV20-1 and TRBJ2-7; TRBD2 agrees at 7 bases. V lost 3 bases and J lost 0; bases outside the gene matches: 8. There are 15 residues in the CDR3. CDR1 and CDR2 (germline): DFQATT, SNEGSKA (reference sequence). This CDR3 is CSASYAGAGSYEQYF. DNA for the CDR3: TGCAGTGCTAGTTACGCGGGAGCCGGCTCCTACGAGCAGTACTTC.

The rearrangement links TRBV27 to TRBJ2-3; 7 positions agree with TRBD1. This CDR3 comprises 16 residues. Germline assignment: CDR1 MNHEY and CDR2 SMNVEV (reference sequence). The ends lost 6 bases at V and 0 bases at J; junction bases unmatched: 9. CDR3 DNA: TGTGCCAGCAGGAGGGAACAGGGGCCGAGCACAGATACGCAGTATTTT. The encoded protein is CASRREQGPSTDTQYF.

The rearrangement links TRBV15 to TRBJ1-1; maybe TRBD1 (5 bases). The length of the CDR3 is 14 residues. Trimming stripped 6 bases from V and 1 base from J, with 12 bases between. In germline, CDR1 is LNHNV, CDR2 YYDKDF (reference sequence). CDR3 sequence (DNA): TGTGCCACCAGGAGGGGACTCCAGAACACTGAAGCTTTCTTT. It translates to CATRRGLQNTEAFF. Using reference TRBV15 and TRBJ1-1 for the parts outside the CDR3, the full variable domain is DAMVIQNPRYQVTQFGKPVTLSCSQTLNHNVMYWYQQKSSQAPKLLFHYYDKDFNNEADTPDNFQSRRPNTSFCFLDIRSPGLGDTAMYLCATRRGLQNTEAFFGQGTRLTVV.

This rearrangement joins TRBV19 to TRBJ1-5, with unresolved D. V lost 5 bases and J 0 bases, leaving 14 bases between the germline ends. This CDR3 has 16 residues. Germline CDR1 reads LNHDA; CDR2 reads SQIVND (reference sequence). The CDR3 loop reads CASSGQAAYSNQPQHF. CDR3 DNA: TGTGCCAGTAGTGGCCAGGCCGCTTATAGCAATCAGCCCCAGCATTTT.

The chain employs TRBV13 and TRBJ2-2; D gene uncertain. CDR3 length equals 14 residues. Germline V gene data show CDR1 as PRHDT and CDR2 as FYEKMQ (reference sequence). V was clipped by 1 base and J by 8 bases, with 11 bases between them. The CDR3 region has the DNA TGTGCCAGCAGCTTAGCGCTCCGAGGAGGGGAGCTGTTTTTT. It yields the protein CASSLALRGGELFF.

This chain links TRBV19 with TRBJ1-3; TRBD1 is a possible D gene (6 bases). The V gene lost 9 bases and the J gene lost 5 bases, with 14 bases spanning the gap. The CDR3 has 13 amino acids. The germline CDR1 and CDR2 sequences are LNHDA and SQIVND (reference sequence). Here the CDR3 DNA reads TGTGCCAGCTCAGGGGTTGGTAGAAACACCATATATTTT. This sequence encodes CASSGVGRNTIYF. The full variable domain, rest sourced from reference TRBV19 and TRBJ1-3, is DGGITQSPKYLFRKEGQNVTLSCEQNLNHDAMYWYRQDPGQGLRLIYYSQIVNDFQKGDIAEGYSVSREKKESFPLTVTSAQKNPTAFYLCASSGVGRNTIYFGEGSWLTVV.

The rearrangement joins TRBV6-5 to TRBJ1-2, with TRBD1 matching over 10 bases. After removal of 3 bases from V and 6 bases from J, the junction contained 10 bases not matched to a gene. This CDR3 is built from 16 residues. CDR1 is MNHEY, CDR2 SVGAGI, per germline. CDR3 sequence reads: CASSYSGTGVTNGYTF. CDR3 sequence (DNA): TGTGCCAGCAGTTATTCCGGGACAGGGGTGACGAATGGCTACACCTTC.